These 29 T cell receptor beta chains came from one sample sequenced in a study of neurological immune-mediated disorders. TCRdb fed the 5' RACE reads into MiXCR, producing one record per CDR3 protein. This table holds 49,000 or so distinct CDR3 sequences, approximately 15% found once. The sample comprised PBMCs. Receptor source: a man in his sixties in good health.

Many counts were recorded for this clonotype. The rearrangement joins TRBV4-2 to TRBJ2-2; 11 bases match TRBD2. V was pared by 0 bases and J by 7 bases, with 7 bases of the junction left unmatched. The CDR3 is made up of 17 amino acids. Germline V gene lookup returns CDR1 LGHNA and CDR2 YNFKEQ. This CDR3 is CASSQESLAGGNGELFF. CDR3 bases: TGTGCCAGCAGCCAAGAGTCCCTAGCGGGAGGTAACGGGGAGCTGTTTTTT.

The chain couples TRBV12-3 or TRBV12-4 to TRBJ1-5; D is unresolved. This CDR3 contains 14 residues. Trimming removed 3 bases at V and 9 bases at J, with 15 bases between. CDR3 sequence (DNA): TGTGCCAGCAGTTTGGGTGGGGTTACTTCGCCCCAGCATTTT. Translating it yields CASSLGGVTSPQHF.

This clonotype was observed at least ten times. V and J are TRBV5-1 and TRBJ1-1; 7 positions match TRBD1. This CDR3 has 13 residues. Losses at the gene ends were 4 bases for V and 1 base for J; bases not matched to a gene: 1. CDR1 SGHRS and CDR2 YFSETQ come from the germline V gene. Here the CDR3 DNA reads TGCGCCAGCAGCCGGGACAGGAACACTGAAGCTTTCTTT. It codes for CASSRDRNTEAFF.

The chain has TRBV9 and TRBJ2-1; TRBD2 is a possible D gene (5 bases). The CDR3 totals 13 residues. The V gene lost 0 bases and the J gene lost 12 bases, with 13 bases spanning the gap. Looked up from germline, CDR1 is SGDLS and CDR2 is YYNGEE. The DNA of the CDR3 is TGTGCCAGCAGCGTAGGGGTTCAAGGAGGGCAGTTCTTC. The encoded protein is CASSVGVQGGQFF.

This clonotype has a count of ten or more. The gene calls are TRBV29-1 and TRBJ1-1; possibly TRBD1 for D (6 bases). CDR1 and CDR2 from the germline V gene are SQVTM and ANQGSEA. CDR3 size: 15 residues. V was shortened by 1 base and J by 0 bases, with 12 bases between the two germline ends. CDR3 in DNA: TGCAGCGTTGAAGGCACGACAGGCCTGAACACTGAAGCTTTCTTT. Encoded protein: CSVEGTTGLNTEAFF.

At least ten counts were recorded for this clonotype. This sequence joins TRBV20-1 and TRBJ2-5; 8 bases agree with TRBD1. V lost 6 bases and J lost 4; bases outside the gene matches: 7. In germline, CDR1 is DFQATT, CDR2 SNEGSKA (reference sequence). This CDR3 comprises 13 residues. Here the CDR3 DNA reads TGCAGTGCCCTATCTCAGGGGGCAGAGACCCAGTACTTC. Amino acid sequence: CSALSQGAETQYF.

This clonotype was recorded many times. The chain carries TRBV4-1 and TRBJ2-2; 12 positions agree with TRBD2. V shed 6 bases and J 0 bases; nucleotides not matched to a gene: 5. The germline gives CDR1 MGHRA, CDR2 YSYEKL. The CDR3 contains 17 residues. In DNA, the CDR3 is TGCGCCAGCAGTGGGCTAGCGGGAGGGACGAACACCGGGGAGCTGTTTTTT. Its translation: CASSGLAGGTNTGELFF.

This clonotype has a count of ten or more. The V call is TRBV7-3, the J call TRBJ2-5; D might be TRBD1 or TRBD2, each matching 5 bases. The germline gives CDR1 SGHTA, CDR2 FQGTGA. This CDR3 region has 12 residues. Trimming shortened V by 4 bases and J by 5 bases, and 8 bases separated the two germline ends. The CDR3 DNA sequence: TGTGCCAGCAGCTCGGGGCGGGAGACCCAGTACTTC. Its protein product is CASSSGRETQYF.

Many counts were recorded for this clonotype. The V call is TRBV7-2, the J call TRBJ2-7, with 9 bases matching TRBD1. The CDR3 loop spans 15 amino acids. Germline CDR1 is SGHTA and CDR2 is FQGNSA. The junction had 6 bases not matched to a gene; V was cut back by 0 bases and J by 6 bases. The CDR3 region has the DNA TGTGCCAGCAGCTTAGCCGACAGGGGGGGCTCCGAGCAGTACTTC. It translates to CASSLADRGGSEQYF.

As to this clonotype: Possible read error: a much larger clone is one base away. V is TRBV11-2 and J is TRBJ2-3, with 11 bases fitting TRBD2. The CDR3 is made up of 18 amino acids. Germline assignment: CDR1 SGHAT and CDR2 FQNNGV. Here the CDR3 reads CANSLMLAGGGGTDTQYF. Written as DNA, the CDR3 is TGTGCCAACAGCTTAATGCTAGCGGGAGGCGGGGGCACAGATACGCAGTATTTT.

Details on this clonotype: This could be a read error, since a much larger clone is one nucleotide away. The genes are TRBV28 and TRBJ2-3, with a possible D match to TRBD2 (6 bases). Germline CDR1 and CDR2: MDHEN and SYDVKM. V was shortened by 5 bases and J by 2 bases, with 17 bases between the two germline ends. The CDR3 runs 16 residues. CDR3 sequence: CASSRLGGGVTDTQYF. In nucleotides, the CDR3 is TGTGCCAGCAGTCGTCTTGGGGGAGGAGTCACAGATACGCAGTATTTT.

This clonotype was observed many times. The chain recombines TRBV28 with TRBJ2-2, with D uncertain. Germline CDR1 is MDHEN and CDR2 is SYDVKM. The V end lost 3 bases, the J end lost 5 bases, and 10 bases lay between the germline ends. The CDR3 runs to 14 residues. The CDR3 reads CASSFRRNTGELFF. Written as DNA, the CDR3 is TGTGCCAGCAGTTTTAGGCGGAATACCGGGGAGCTGTTTTTT.

This clonotype came up many times. The V call is TRBV5-1, the J call TRBJ2-6; unclear D gene. The CDR3 is 13 amino acids. CDR1 is SGHRS and CDR2 is YFSETQ in the germline V gene. V was cut by 3 bases and J by 5 bases, with 6 bases left in between. The CDR3 sequence is CASSSDRANVLTF. The CDR3 DNA follows: TGCGCCAGCAGCTCTGACAGGGCCAACGTCCTGACTTTC.

This clonotype has a count of ten or more. This chain uses TRBV5-1 with TRBJ2-1; TRBD2 agrees at 7 bases. Trimming at V came to 0 bases and at J to 6 bases, leaving 6 bases not matched to a gene. CDR3 length: 15 amino acids. CDR1 is SGHRS and CDR2 is YFSETQ in the germline V gene. The CDR3 bases are TGCGCCAGCAGCTTGGCCAGTGCTAGCGGCAATGAGCAGTTCTTC. Its translation: CASSLASASGNEQFF.

This clonotype has only a few counts. The chain combines TRBV12-3 or TRBV12-4 with TRBJ2-2; tentative D call: TRBD2 (7 bases). The CDR3 is 16 residues long. The V end lost 5 bases, the J end lost 5 bases, and 18 bases lay between the germline ends. CDR3 in amino acids: CASSGEGGEYTGELFF. The CDR3 DNA sequence: TGTGCCAGCAGTGGGGAGGGGGGCGAGTATACCGGGGAGCTGTTTTTT.

This clonotype was recorded many times. This chain links TRBV2 with TRBJ2-7; 7 bases align to TRBD2. The V segment lost 6 bases and the J segment 0 bases; nucleotides outside the gene matches: 8. There are 15 residues in the CDR3. Germline V gene lookup returns CDR1 SNHLY and CDR2 FYNNEI. The DNA of the CDR3 is TGTGCCAGCAGCCCGGGGGGATTCGGCTCCTACGAGCAGTACTTC. Its protein is CASSPGGFGSYEQYF.

The sample holds many counts of this clonotype. The V gene is TRBV4-2, the J gene TRBJ2-7, with D possibly being TRBD2 (6 bases). V was clipped by 0 bases and J by 1 base, with 13 bases between them. The CDR3 runs to 16 residues. Germline CDR1 is LGHNA and CDR2 is YNFKEQ. DNA of the CDR3: TGTGCCAGCAGCCAAGATCCAGCGGGCCAGTCCTACGAGCAGTACTTC. Its translation: CASSQDPAGQSYEQYF.

This clonotype came up many times. The chain uses TRBV20-1 and TRBJ1-1; D may be TRBD1 (6 bases). Trimming shortened V by 3 bases and J by 2 bases, and 13 bases separated the two germline ends. Germline-derived CDR1 and CDR2 are DFQATT and SNEGSKA (reference sequence). The CDR3 has 14 residues. CDR3 sequence (DNA): TGCAGTGCTAGCAGGGGATCTCTAAACACTGAAGCTTTCTTT. Residues: CSASRGSLNTEAFF.

The chain uses TRBV12-3 or TRBV12-4 and TRBJ2-1; 7 nucleotides agree with TRBD1. J was trimmed by 2 bases and V by 10 bases; bases with no gene match: 5. CDR3 length equals 13 residues. The CDR3 loop reads CATWDSTYNEQFF. The CDR3 nucleotides are TGTGCCACCTGGGACAGTACCTACAATGAGCAGTTCTTC.

This clonotype was counted ten times or more. The chain couples TRBV5-1 to TRBJ1-5, with TRBD1 matching over 7 bases. The CDR3 spans 17 residues. V shed 0 bases, J shed 7 bases, and the junction held 13 bases outside the gene matches. Per the germline V gene, CDR1 is SGHRS and CDR2 is YFSETQ. The DNA of the CDR3 is TGCGCCAGCAGCTTGGGACCCCGCCGACAGGGTGGCCAGCCCCAGCATTTT. Translated: CASSLGPRRQGGQPQHF.

This clonotype has a count of ten or more. The rearrangement uses TRBV7-2 and TRBJ2-2; TRBD1 agrees at 7 bases. The germline gives CDR1 SGHTA, CDR2 FQGNSA. The CDR3 is made up of 16 amino acids. The V and J ends lost 1 base and 4 bases, in that order; junction bases with no gene match: 6. For the CDR3, the DNA is TGTGCCAGCAGCTTAGTAACAGGGGCCATCACCGGGGAGCTGTTTTTT. Protein: CASSLVTGAITGELFF.

This clonotype occurred many times. The gene calls are TRBV5-1 and TRBJ2-5; D possibly corresponds to TRBD2 (6 bases). The CDR3 has 16 amino acids. V was shortened by 1 base and J by 0 bases, with 13 bases between the two germline ends. Germline lookup yields CDR1 SGHRS and CDR2 YFSETQ. CDR3: CASSLISGPYQETQYF. The CDR3 region has the DNA TGCGCCAGCAGCTTGATAAGCGGGCCGTACCAAGAGACCCAGTACTTC.

There are a few counts of this clonotype. The chain employs TRBV5-1 and TRBJ2-1; 13 nucleotides line up with TRBD2. V trimming: 4 bases; J trimming: 4 bases; junction bases outside the gene matches: 8. The germline gives CDR1 SGHRS, CDR2 YFSETQ. This CDR3 is 17 amino acids long. CDR3 nucleotide sequence: TGCGCCAGCAGCCTTTGGACTAGCGGGAGAGGTTACAATGAGCAGTTCTTC. Its translation is CASSLWTSGRGYNEQFF.

This clonotype was recorded many times. The chain recombines TRBV5-1 with TRBJ2-7; possibly TRBD1 for D (5 bases). This CDR3 is built from 12 residues. V gave up 4 bases and J gave up 7 bases, with 12 bases separating them. The germline V gene has CDR1 SGHRS and CDR2 YFSETQ. CDR3 loop: CASSRPDKEQYF. In DNA form, the CDR3 reads TGCGCCAGCAGCAGACCGGACAAGGAGCAGTACTTC.

This clonotype was detected ten times or more. The gene calls are TRBV5-1 and TRBJ1-1; D gene uncertain. The CDR3 contains 11 residues. From germline, CDR1 is SGHRS and CDR2 YFSETQ. Trimming pared 0 bases from V and 7 bases from J, leaving 4 bases between. The CDR3 here is CASSLGYEAFF. The CDR3 coding sequence is TGCGCCAGCAGCTTGGGATATGAAGCTTTCTTT.

This clonotype was seen at least ten times. The rearrangement links TRBV20-1 to TRBJ2-7; 8 bases fit TRBD1. In germline, CDR1 is DFQATT, CDR2 SNEGSKA (reference sequence). J lost 3 bases, V lost 6 bases, and 4 bases had no gene match. The CDR3 contains 12 residues. For the CDR3, the DNA is TGCAGTGCCACAACAGGGGGCTACGAGCAGTACTTC. This gives the protein CSATTGGYEQYF.

This clonotype was picked up many times. The genes are TRBV7-9 and TRBJ1-4; 9 bases are a match to TRBD1. V lost 4 bases and J lost 6; bases outside the gene matches: 9. The CDR3 has 16 residues. CDR1 is SEHNR and CDR2 is FQNEAQ in the germline V gene (reference sequence). The CDR3 here is CASSSPPGQGHEKLFF. CDR3 nucleotides: TGTGCCAGCAGCTCACCGCCGGGACAGGGCCATGAAAAACTGTTTTTT.

As concerns this clonotype: Just one base apart from a much larger clone, this may be a read error. This chain joins TRBV15 and TRBJ1-5; D might be TRBD1 (5 bases). Germline V CDR1 and CDR2: LNHNV, YYDKDF (reference sequence). The CDR3 is 17 amino acids. This CDR3 reads CATSRGVPLRGNQTQHF. The CDR3 DNA reads TGTGCCACCAGCAGAGGGGTTCCTTTAAGGGGCAATCAGACCCAGCATTTT.

There are many counts of this clonotype. J is TRBJ1-3 and V is TRBV29-1; 9 bases are a match to TRBD1. V gave up 7 bases and J gave up 7 bases; unmatched junction bases: 11. Germline CDR1 SQVTM, CDR2 ANQGSEA. The CDR3 has 14 amino acids. CDR3 loop: CSARVTGGGNTIYF. The CDR3, as DNA: TGCAGCGCTAGAGTTACAGGGGGCGGTAACACCATATATTTT. Full variable domain (rest looked up from reference TRBV29-1 and TRBJ1-3): SAVISQKPSRDICQRGTSLTIQCQVDSQVTMMFWYRQQPGQSLTLIATANQGSEATYESGFVIDKFPISRPNLTFSTLTVSNMSPEDSSIYLCSARVTGGGNTIYFGEGSWLTVV.